This TCR beta chain appears in the sequencing data of a study of identical twins. Via MiXCR, TCRdb re-called the 5' RACE reads, giving one row per CDR3 protein. The data hold about 460,000 distinct CDR3 sequences, with 12% to 15% observed a single time. The ends lost 2 bases at V and 5 bases at J; junction bases unmatched: 8. Germline loops: CDR1 SGHTA, CDR2 FQGNSA. This CDR3 comprises 15 residues. A further study also used this sample, focusing on yellow fever vaccine responses in identical twins.

The source material was CD4+ T cells sorted from blood. The sequence was obtained from a young woman in good health. The rearrangement uses TRBV7-2 and TRBJ2-5; 7 positions agree with TRBD2. CDR3 loop: CASSLMVREFETQYF. CDR3 DNA sequence: TGTGCCAGCAGCTTAATGGTGCGGGAGTTTGAGACCCAGTACTTC.